Below, 9 T cell receptor beta chains from the same sample are listed, as sequenced in a study of shared clonotypes between healthy human individuals. Clones were sequenced by immunoSEQ multiplex PCR, and TCRdb holds only the in-frame ones, with some missing. Among roughly 2 million clones listed, about 95% were seen once. Sequenced input: naive CD4+ T cells sorted from blood. Subset here: CD45RA+ positively selected. The receptors come from a man aged 18 to 29 in good health.

The chain employs TRBV29-1 and TRBJ2-1; the match to TRBD2 covers 8 bases. CDR3 length equals 12 residues. V was clipped by 7 bases and J by 8 bases; unmatched bases: 7. Germline lookup yields CDR1 SQVTM and CDR2 ANQGSEA. The CDR3 loop is CSADRGGDEQFF. The DNA for the CDR3 is TGCAGCGCCGACCGGGGGGGCGATGAGCAGTTCTTC.

The chain employs TRBV11-2 and TRBJ2-3; possible D gene TRBD2, 6 bases. Trimming left V 3 bases short and J 1 base short, with 14 bases between. The CDR3 has 16 amino acids. Per the germline V gene, CDR1 is SGHAT and CDR2 is FQNNGV. The CDR3 loop is CASSFGNSGGTDTQYF. CDR3 sequence (DNA): TGTGCCAGCAGCTTTGGTAATAGCGGAGGCACAGATACGCAGTATTTT.

The table lists this clone with a count of one. This chain joins TRBV19 and TRBJ1-5; 9 bases agree with TRBD1. Unmatched junction bases numbered 4, after V lost 6 bases and J lost 1 base. Germline V lookup: CDR1 LNHDA, CDR2 SQIVND (reference sequence). The CDR3 contains 15 residues. Written as DNA, the CDR3 is TGTGCCAGTAGACGGACAGGGGAAAGCAATCAGCCCCAGCATTTT. As protein: CASRRTGESNQPQHF.

The J gene is TRBJ1-4, the V gene TRBV2; D is unresolved. CDR1 and CDR2 (germline): SNHLY, FYNNEI. The CDR3 contains 13 residues. Trimming shortened V by 6 bases and J by 4 bases, and 9 bases separated the two germline ends. DNA for the CDR3: TGTGCCAGCAGCCAGAACTTTAATGAAAAACTGTTTTTT. Its protein is CASSQNFNEKLFF.

V usage is TRBV10-3 and J usage is TRBJ1-5, with a weak D call TRBD1 (5 bases). Deletions cut 0 bases from V and 7 bases from J, with 10 bases between. This CDR3 is 14 amino acids long. Germline V lookup: CDR1 ENHRY, CDR2 SYGVKD. CDR3 nucleotides: TGTGCCATCAGTGAGTCAGGGGACGGCCAGCCCCAGCATTTT. This codes for CAISESGDGQPQHF.

The chain recombines TRBV7-2 with TRBJ1-4; D gene ambiguous. This CDR3 is 16 amino acids long. V was cut by 1 base and J by 0 bases, with 9 bases left in between. Germline V gene data show CDR1 as SGHTA and CDR2 as FQGNSA. This chain's CDR3 is CASSLVSLATNEKLFF. In DNA, the CDR3 is TGTGCCAGCAGCTTAGTTAGCCTGGCAACTAATGAAAAACTGTTTTTT.

With regard to this clone: A much larger clone lies a single base off, so this may be a read error. Other DNA sequences within the sample encode an identical CDR3. The chain carries TRBV11-2 and TRBJ2-7; no reliable D call. Germline CDR1 SGHAT, CDR2 FQNNGV. The CDR3 sequence is 12 residues long. Trimming took 0 bases from V and 4 from J, leaving 4 bases between them. The CDR3 DNA reads as TGTGCCAGCAGCTTAGACGGATACGAGCAGTACTTC. Its translation is CASSLDGYEQYF.

The genes are TRBV29-1 and TRBJ1-2; D perhaps matches TRBD1 (5 bases). The CDR3 runs 12 residues. Trimming cost V 4 bases and J 8 bases, with 14 bases left between them. The germline V gene encodes CDR1 SQVTM and CDR2 ANQGSEA. The CDR3 region is CSVGDPLLGYTF. The CDR3 bases are TGCAGCGTTGGGGACCCTTTACTCGGCTACACCTTC.

The V gene is TRBV11-2, the J gene TRBJ2-1; D is perhaps TRBD2 (6 bases). Trimming shortened V by 3 bases and J by 5 bases, and 14 bases separated the two germline ends. In germline, CDR1 is SGHAT, CDR2 FQNNGV. The CDR3 has 15 amino acids. The CDR3: CASSFSGGKNNEQFF. The DNA for the CDR3 is TGTGCCAGCAGCTTTAGTGGCGGGAAGAACAATGAGCAGTTCTTC.